The present entry profiles one T cell receptor (beta chain) with its context. The sample belongs to a study of blood T cell repertoires in COVID-19. The overall study: COVID-19 samples from acute and convalescent phases originated in the United States, Italy and Spain. T cells, B-cell-depleted T cells, or PBMCs provided the cDNA or gDNA that served as material.

CDR3 length equals 12 residues. Per germline, CDR1 SGHTA and CDR2 FQGNSA. The V end lost 5 bases, the J end lost 4 bases, and 8 bases lay between the germline ends. In the authors' workflow: Amplification with reference gene primers provided the estimates of nucleated cell counts. The repertoire was sequenced with immunoSEQ multiplex PCR; TCRdb's copy has only in-frame clones and lacks some. The V and J calls and clone size are taken from that table; D and trimming were inferred from the DNA. Here the sample spans tens of thousands of clones, about 80% being singletons. This sequence joins TRBV7-2 and TRBJ1-2; D ambiguous. The clonotype originates from a man aged 55 to 70 with acute or convalescent COVID-19. The sample comprised peripheral blood. The CDR3 loop is CASSKEAYGYTF. CDR3 DNA: TGTGCCAGCAGCAAGGAGGCCTATGGCTACACCTTC.